Sequencing of this T cell receptor (beta chain) was carried out in a study of cytomegalovirus exposure and HLA in healthy donors. Only in-frame clones appear in the TCRdb table, and some are missing; sequencing was by immunoSEQ multiplex PCR. The sample gives about 150,000 clones, 85% to 90% of which show up once; approximately 2.2% is in the top ten. The donors were part of the validation cohort of 120 subjects. That cohort was separate from the first cohort, which comprised 670 or so subjects. The CDR3 consists of 17 residues. Unmatched junction bases numbered 12, after V lost 4 bases and J lost 5 bases. Germline lookup yields CDR1 SGHNT and CDR2 YYREEE (reference sequence).

The material sequenced was PBMCs. The J gene is TRBJ2-2, the V gene TRBV5-4, with 9 nucleotides matching TRBD2. This receptor was taken from a human donor in good health. The CDR3 DNA is TGTGCCAGCAGCCGGGGGGTGTTTAGCGGGGGTACCGGGGAGCTGTTTTTT. It translates to CASSRGVFSGGTGELFF.